The 11 T cell receptor beta chains listed next were all sequenced from one sample in a study of control samples from healthy donors and cancer patients. Generated by immunoSEQ multiplex PCR, the TCRdb table keeps only in-frame clones and is missing some. Among 150,000 to 200,000 clones listed, roughly 91% were seen once. The specimen was blood. The origin of the receptors is a man aged 18 to 35 in good health.

The V gene is TRBV5-1, the J gene TRBJ2-3, with 9 bases lining up with TRBD2. The CDR3 covers 15 residues. CDR1 is SGHRS, CDR2 YFSETQ, per germline. V dropped 4 bases and J dropped 1; count of bases not matched to a gene: 4. As DNA, the CDR3 is TGCGCCAGCAGCAGTGAGCGGGGGGGCACAGATACGCAGTATTTT. This encodes CASSSERGGTDTQYF.

The chain joins TRBV10-3 to TRBJ2-1, with TRBD2 matching 15 bases. From germline, CDR1 is ENHRY and CDR2 SYGVKD. The trim removed 5 bases at V and 7 bases at J, leaving 3 bases unmatched. This CDR3 is 15 amino acids long. CDR3 sequence: CAISPGTSGRNEQFF. The CDR3 DNA reads TGTGCCATCAGTCCCGGGACTAGCGGGAGGAATGAGCAGTTCTTC.

This clone was observed a few times. The V gene is TRBV3-1 (or the pseudogene TRBV3-2), the J gene TRBJ1-5; weak D call: TRBD1 (6 bases). CDR1 is LGHDT, CDR2 YNNKEL, per germline (reference sequence). The V end lost 4 bases, the J end lost 6 bases, and 13 bases lay between the germline ends. This CDR3 has 14 residues. CDR3 loop: CASSRTGPSQPQHF. CDR3 nucleotides: TGTGCCAGCAGCCGTACAGGGCCTAGTCAGCCCCAGCATTTT.

The J gene is TRBJ1-2, the V gene TRBV5-1; possibly TRBD1 for D (6 bases). The germline gives CDR1 SGHRS, CDR2 YFSETQ. This CDR3 has 17 residues. With 0 bases removed from V and 5 bases from J, the gap between germline ends came to 20 bases. CDR3 sequence (DNA): TGCGCCAGCAGCTTGGAAATTGGGGCAGGGGAGCGTTATGGCTACACCTTC. Protein product: CASSLEIGAGERYGYTF. The whole variable domain, filled in from reference TRBV5-1 and TRBJ1-2, reads KAGVTQTPRYLIKTRGQQVTLSCSPISGHRSVSWYQQTPGQGLQFLFEYFSETQRNKGNFPGRFSGRQFSNSRSEMNVSTLELGDSALYLCASSLEIGAGERYGYTFGSGTRLTVV.

The rearrangement links TRBV5-1 to TRBJ2-7; a possible D gene is TRBD1 (6 bases). Trimming took 1 base from V and 5 from J, leaving 13 bases between them. Germline V gene data show CDR1 as SGHRS and CDR2 as YFSETQ. This CDR3 comprises 14 residues. CDR3 loop: CASSLWSRGDEQYF. The DNA for the CDR3 is TGCGCCAGCAGCTTGTGGTCCAGGGGCGACGAGCAGTACTTC.

This sequence joins TRBV6-1 and TRBJ2-5, with 11 nucleotides matching TRBD2. The trim removed 0 bases at V and 10 bases at J, leaving 13 bases unmatched. This CDR3 comprises 17 residues. Germline V gene lookup returns CDR1 MNHNS and CDR2 SASEGT. CDR3 in amino acids: CASSEALAGAKIGSQYF. The CDR3 DNA sequence: TGTGCCAGCAGTGAAGCACTAGCGGGGGCCAAGATTGGGAGCCAGTACTTC.

The chain couples TRBV10-3 to TRBJ2-1, with TRBD2 identical over 8 bases. This CDR3 spans 14 amino acids. CDR1 is ENHRY, CDR2 SYGVKD, per germline. J lost 8 bases, V lost 0 bases, and 3 bases had no gene match. The CDR3 spells CAISESGTRDEQFF. In DNA, the CDR3 is TGTGCCATCAGTGAGTCCGGGACTAGGGATGAGCAGTTCTTC.

This clone has only one observation. V is TRBV9 and J is TRBJ2-1; TRBD2 matches at 12 bases. The CDR3 runs to 17 residues. Germline V gene lookup returns CDR1 SGDLS and CDR2 YYNGEE. J was trimmed by 2 bases and V by 4 bases; bases with no gene match: 7. DNA for the CDR3: TGTGCCAGCAGCCTCGGACTAGCGGGGACCCCCTACAATGAGCAGTTCTTC. It encodes CASSLGLAGTPYNEQFF. Supplemented by reference TRBV9 and TRBJ2-1, the full variable domain reads DSGVTQTPKHLITATGQRVTLRCSPRSGDLSVYWYQQSLDQGLQFLIQYYNGEERAKGNILERFSAQQFPDLHSELNLSSLELGDSALYFCASSLGLAGTPYNEQFFGPGTRLTVL.

This chain links TRBV5-4 with TRBJ2-7; TRBD1 agrees at 10 bases. The germline V gene has CDR1 SGHNT and CDR2 YYREEE (reference sequence). V shed 7 bases and J 4 bases; nucleotides not matched to a gene: 14. CDR3 size: 16 residues. This chain's CDR3 is CASRTNPGQGPYEQYF. As DNA, the CDR3 is TGTGCCAGCCGCACGAATCCGGGACAGGGGCCATACGAGCAGTACTTC.

The V call is TRBV19, the J call TRBJ1-6; D remains unclear. V was shortened by 4 bases and J by 2 bases, with 3 bases between the two germline ends. From germline, CDR1 is LNHDA and CDR2 SQIVND (reference sequence). The CDR3 is 13 amino acids. This CDR3 is CASSTAYNSPLHF. In DNA form, the CDR3 reads TGTGCCAGTAGTACAGCCTATAATTCACCCCTCCACTTT.

This clone is a singleton in its sample. V gene TRBV2 combines with J gene TRBJ2-5; TRBD2 aligns across 13 bases. V dropped 6 bases and J dropped 6; count of bases not matched to a gene: 16. This CDR3 is 18 amino acids long. Per germline, CDR1 SNHLY and CDR2 FYNNEI. The CDR3 is CASRMSSPGLAGIKTQYF. The CDR3 DNA is TGTGCCAGCAGAATGAGTAGTCCGGGACTAGCGGGGATAAAGACCCAGTACTTC.